The 7 T cell receptor beta chains given below trace back to one sample, sequenced in a study of T cell responses to AZD1222 COVID-19 vaccine (dated by TCRdb to about 2021). Libraries were built with the immunoSEQ multiplex PCR assay. In its TCRdb copy, this immuneACCESS table keeps in-frame sequences only and misses some clones. Where compared with another copy, unresolved V genes explain less than half of these, and the others have no known cause. Present in this sample are 150,000 to 200,000 clones, roughly 93% of which were seen just once. The ten largest clonotypes hold 7.5% to 9.5% of the sample. Sample time point, as interpreted from the label and publication: baseline before first vaccination. This material consisted of peripheral blood, taken on day 0 of AZD1222 vaccination. Source of these receptors: an adult in good health.

The rearrangement joins TRBV19 to TRBJ1-3; D is unclear. The CDR3 length is 14 residues. V was shortened by 6 bases and J by 0 bases, with 9 bases between the two germline ends. Per the germline V gene, CDR1 is LNHDA and CDR2 is SQIVND (reference sequence). The CDR3 region has the DNA TGTGCCAGTAGAGGCGGGAGCTCTGGAAACACCATATATTTT. Translated: CASRGGSSGNTIYF. The entire variable domain, with the rest obtained from reference TRBV19 and TRBJ1-3, is as follows: DGGITQSPKYLFRKEGQNVTLSCEQNLNHDAMYWYRQDPGQGLRLIYYSQIVNDFQKGDIAEGYSVSREKKESFPLTVTSAQKNPTAFYLCASRGGSSGNTIYFGEGSWLTVV.

CDR3 loop: CASGVRGKRDSPLHF. Written as DNA, the CDR3 is TGTGCCTCTGGGGTCAGGGGGAAGCGCGATTCACCCCTCCACTTT. This sequence joins TRBV27 and TRBJ1-6, with 7 positions matching TRBD1. V lost 11 bases and J lost 8; bases outside the gene matches: 15. Germline-derived CDR1 and CDR2 are MNHEY and SMNVEV (reference sequence). The CDR3 covers 15 residues.

The V and J genes are TRBV4-3 and TRBJ2-1; 8 bases align to TRBD2. This CDR3 contains 14 residues. Germline CDR1 LGHNA, CDR2 YSLEER. The trim removed 4 bases at V and 6 bases at J, leaving 5 bases unmatched. CDR3 DNA sequence: TGCGCCAGCAGCCCGAGCGGGAGTGGCAATGAGCAGTTCTTC. It yields the protein CASSPSGSGNEQFF.

This chain links TRBV25-1 with TRBJ2-7; 9 bases map to TRBD1. The junction had 6 bases not matched to a gene; V was cut back by 1 base and J by 5 bases. Germline CDR1 and CDR2: MGHDK and SYGVNS. CDR3 length equals 15 residues. The CDR3 nucleotides read TGTGCCAGCAGTGAATCCGGGACAGGGAGCCACGAGCAGTACTTC. Protein product: CASSESGTGSHEQYF.

This chain uses TRBV9 with TRBJ2-7; perhaps TRBD1 as D (6 bases). The CDR3 spans 15 residues. From germline, CDR1 is SGDLS and CDR2 YYNGEE. V was shortened by 0 bases and J by 2 bases, with 12 bases between the two germline ends. DNA for the CDR3: TGTGCCAGCAGCGTAGGCGGCAGGGGAGCCTACGAGCAGTACTTC. It encodes CASSVGGRGAYEQYF.

The genes are TRBV11-3 and TRBJ2-3; tentatively, D is TRBD1 or TRBD2 (5 bases each). Trimming removed 5 bases from V and 4 bases from J, with 13 bases in between. The length of the CDR3 is 14 residues. Germline V gene data show CDR1 as SGHNT and CDR2 as YENEEA. The CDR3 sequence: CASSNRDGADTQYF. The CDR3 coding sequence is TGTGCCAGCAGCAACCGGGACGGGGCAGATACGCAGTATTTT.

This rearrangement joins TRBV9 to TRBJ2-4; D not resolved. V was trimmed by 0 bases and J by 0 bases, leaving 10 bases between them. The germline CDR1 and CDR2 sequences are SGDLS and YYNGEE. The CDR3 has 16 residues. CDR3 protein: CASSVGVELAKNIQYF. The CDR3 DNA sequence: TGTGCCAGCAGCGTAGGGGTAGAGCTAGCCAAAAACATTCAGTACTTC.